Listed below are T cell receptor beta chains from one sample, sequenced in a study of blood T cell repertoires in COVID-19. Sequenced by immunoSEQ multiplex PCR; TCRdb stores in-frame clones only, minus some. The sample comprises about 140,000 clones, about 80% of which are singletons, and approximately 3.4% rests with the top ten. The sequencing sample was made of peripheral blood. These receptors were collected from a man in his 70s who had recovered from COVID-19. CDR3s include the opening cysteine and the closing phenylalanine or tryptophan. The order of the fields is J gene, CDR3 length, D gene, V gene, clone size, CDR3 DNA, CDR3 protein. The D gene is left open where the match is weak. Clone size is not always given. Where it is, it says once, few, many or a class for expanded clones.

TRBJ1-4 15 . TRBV7-8 . TGTGCCAGCAGCGCTGGAGGGACAACTAATGAAAAACTGTTTTTT CASSAGGTTNEKLFF
TRBJ2-7 14 . TRBV2 . TGTGCCAGCAGTATAACCGGGACTCTTAGCGAGCAGTACTTC CASSITGTLSEQYF
TRBJ2-5 13 . TRBV12-3/TRBV12-4 . TGTGCCAGCAGTTTTGCGGGTCCGGAGACCCAGTACTTC CASSFAGPETQYF
TRBJ2-1 16 . TRBV5-4 . TGTGCCAGCAGCGCTCTAGGAGGGCGTTTTATCAATGAGCAGTTCTTC CASSALGGRFINEQFF
TRBJ2-1 15 TRBD2 TRBV11-2 . TGTGCCAGCAGGAGACTAGCGGGAGTCTACAATGAGCAGTTCTTC CASRRLAGVYNEQFF
TRBJ1-2 12 . TRBV29-1 . TGCAGCGTTCCCCGGGGGAGTAATGGCTACACCTTC CSVPRGSNGYTF
TRBJ1-1 14 TRBD1 TRBV3-1/TRBV3-2 . TGTGCCAGCAGCCAAGGGACAGGGAACACTGAAGCTTTCTTT CASSQGTGNTEAFF
TRBJ2-5 16 TRBD1 TRBV6-2/TRBV6-3 . TGTGCCAGCAGTTACTCCGGACAGGGGGCTCTGGAGACCCAGTACTTC CASSYSGQGALETQYF
TRBJ2-7 12 . TRBV6-2/TRBV6-3 . TGTGCCAGCAGTTACTCCCCCAGGGGGGAGTACTTC CASSYSPRGEYF
TRBJ2-1 17 TRBD2 TRBV12-5 . TGTGCTAGTGGTTCCCAGCCTGGGGCGGGAGGGGCCAATGAGCAGTTCTTC CASGSQPGAGGANEQFF
TRBJ1-4 16 TRBD1 TRBV5-1 once TGCGCCAGCAGCCCGGGACAGGAGACAACTAATGAAAAACTGTTTTTT CASSPGQETTNEKLFF
TRBJ1-1 8 . TRBV29-1 . TGCAGGCAGCGTCGATCTTTCTTT CRQRRSFF
TRBJ2-7 15 TRBD2 TRBV7-9 . TGTGCCAGCAGCTTAGAAGCGGGACTAGTCTACGAGCAGTACTTC CASSLEAGLVYEQYF
TRBJ2-7 14 . TRBV19 . TGTGCCAGTAGTATCGGCGGCTCTACCTACGAGCAGTACTTC CASSIGGSTYEQYF
TRBJ1-5 14 TRBD1 TRBV5-8 . TGTGCCAGCAGCTCCCGGGACAGGGAAAAGCCCCAGCATTTT CASSSRDREKPQHF
TRBJ2-5 11 TRBD1 TRBV20-1 . TGCAGTGCAGTCAGGGGGGAGACCCAGTACTTC CSAVRGETQYF
TRBJ2-2 20 TRBD2 TRBV5-1 . TGCGCCAGCAGCAGTGAATGGACTAGCGGGAGGGCCTTGTCTACCGGGGAGCTGTTTTTT CASSSEWTSGRALSTGELFF